The 23 T cell receptor beta chains below come from one sample, sequenced in a study of T cells in women clearing cervical HPV infection. The table came from immunoSEQ multiplex PCR; TCRdb's copy has only in-frame clones and leaves some out. Here the sample table reports approximately 44,000 clones. Source material: blood buffy coat. These receptors were collected from a woman aged 18 to 69 with a cervical HPV16 infection that either progressed to CIN3+ or cleared (not recorded which).

Comments on this clone: The CDR3 goes on 3 residues after the read ends, and that part is filled in from the germline J gene. The chain employs TRBV19 and TRBJ1-3; the D is unclear. Looked up from germline, CDR1 is LNHDA and CDR2 is SQIVND (reference sequence). Trimming removed 6 bases from V and 2 bases from J, with 8 bases in between. The CDR3 consists of 13 residues. The CDR3 sequence is CASSLSPGNTIYF. Incomplete CDR3 DNA: TGTGCCAGTAGCCTTAGCCCTGGAAACACC.

With regard to this clone: The read ends 3 residues shy of where the CDR3 ends; the end is completed using the germline J gene. The V and J genes are TRBV12-5 and TRBJ2-1; 10 nucleotides align to TRBD1. Germline V lookup: CDR1 LGHNT, CDR2 FRNRAP. CDR3 size: 15 residues. V was clipped by 5 bases and J by 4 bases; unmatched bases: 5. CDR3 region: CASGPDRGPYNEQFF. Partial CDR3 DNA: TGTGCTAGTGGTCCCGACAGGGGGCCGTACAATGAG.

A note on this clone: Sequencing ends 3 residues short of the CDR3 end; the germline J gene provides the rest. This specimen includes other DNA sequences encoding the same CDR3. The chain couples TRBV6-2 or TRBV6-3 to TRBJ1-2; unclear D gene. The CDR3 contains 13 residues. The V end was cut by 6 bases, the J end by 1 base, with 9 bases between. CDR1 is MNHEY and CDR2 is SVGEGT in the germline V gene. CDR3 DNA, as far as it was read: TGTGCCAGCAGCTTTAGAGTTAACTATGGC. Its protein is CASSFRVNYG. The entire CDR3 is CASSFRVNYGYTF.

The part of the CDR3 DNA that was read is TGTGCCAGCAGCTTGATCGGAGGCGGCTATGGC. As protein: CASSLIGGGYG. The full CDR3 is CASSLIGGGYGYTF. The V call is TRBV5-4, the J call TRBJ1-2; D remains unclear. The read ends 3 residues early relative to the CDR3; the germline J gene fills the gap. V dropped 1 base and J dropped 4 bases, with 11 bases sitting between them. In germline, CDR1 is SGHNT, CDR2 YYREEE (reference sequence). This CDR3 region has 14 residues.

Note on this clone: The read ends 3 residues early relative to the CDR3; the germline J gene fills the gap. V is TRBV30 and J is TRBJ2-7, with D perhaps TRBD2 (5 bases). Per germline, CDR1 GTSNPN and CDR2 SVGIG (reference sequence). The V end lost 7 bases, the J end lost 2 bases, and 6 bases lay between the germline ends. The CDR3 runs 10 residues. The sequenced part of the CDR3 DNA is TGTGCCTCCGGGGCCTACGAG. This sequence encodes CASGAYE. In full, the CDR3 is CASGAYEQYF.

Note on this clone: From the germline J gene comes the end of the CDR3, since the read stops 3 residues before it. V gene TRBV7-2 combines with J gene TRBJ2-7; 11 positions match TRBD2. The J segment lost 4 bases and the V segment lost 1 base, leaving 3 bases of the junction unmatched. The CDR3 sequence is 15 residues long. Germline assignment: CDR1 SGHTA and CDR2 FQGNSA. CDR3 DNA (partial): TGTGCCAGCAGCTTAGGGACTAGCGGGCTATACGAG. Amino acids: CASSLGTSGLYE. The CDR3 reads in full as CASSLGTSGLYEQYF.

A word on this clone: The read terminates 3 residues ahead of where the CDR3 ends, so the germline J gene completes it. The V and J genes are TRBV19 and TRBJ1-5; TRBD1 might be the D (6 bases). V was shortened by 9 bases and J by 2 bases, with 23 bases between the two germline ends. The germline V gene has CDR1 LNHDA and CDR2 SQIVND (reference sequence). This CDR3 is 17 amino acids long. The chain's CDR3 is CASLGQMRYGGNQPQHF. The CDR3 DNA, read in part, is TGTGCCAGCCTTGGACAGATGAGGTATGGGGGCAATCAGCCC.

Notes on this clone: The CDR3 end lies 3 residues beyond the end of the read and is filled in from the germline J gene. This sequence joins TRBV30 and TRBJ2-4; D is unclear. Germline CDR1 reads GTSNPN; CDR2 reads SVGIG (reference sequence). The CDR3 runs to 12 residues. The covered CDR3 bases are TGTGCCTGGAGTGTTGGGCAGCCTGAT. It translates to CAWSVGQPD. The whole CDR3 sequence reads CAWSVGQPDQYF.

Regarding this clone: The CDR3 extends 3 residues past the end of the read, so its final part is completed from the germline J gene. V gene TRBV20-1 combines with J gene TRBJ2-3, with a tentative D call TRBD1 (5 bases). Trimming left V 3 bases short and J 1 base short, with 11 bases between. CDR1 and CDR2 from the germline V gene are DFQATT and SNEGSKA (reference sequence). This CDR3 has 14 residues. CDR3 in amino acids: CSASKGDGTDTQYF. CDR3 bases read: TGCAGTGCTAGTAAAGGGGATGGCACAGATACG.

As concerns this clone: The read is 3 residues too short to cover the CDR3 end, so that end is filled in from the germline J gene. The rearrangement uses TRBV2 and TRBJ2-5, with 7 bases aligning to TRBD2. This CDR3 contains 14 residues. CDR1 SNHLY and CDR2 FYNNEI come from the germline V gene. J was trimmed by 0 bases and V by 6 bases; bases with no gene match: 4. CDR3 loop: CASSGGSYQETQYF. CDR3 DNA (partial): TGTGCCAGCAGCGGGGGGTCGTACCAAGAGACC.

Concerning this clone itself: The CDR3 extends 3 residues past the end of the read, so its final part is completed from the germline J gene. The J gene is TRBJ1-5, the V gene TRBV5-6; possible D gene TRBD1, 5 bases. The CDR3 loop spans 15 amino acids. V lost 4 bases, J lost 3 bases, and 14 bases lay in between. The V gene's germline CDR1 is SGHDT and CDR2 YYEEEE. The CDR3 spells CASSHQGTFNQPQHF. The CDR3 bases that were read are TGTGCCAGCAGCCACCAGGGAACCTTCAATCAGCCC.

Comment on this clone: The read halts 3 residues ahead of the CDR3 end, with the missing end drawn from the germline J gene. The chain links TRBV6-2 or TRBV6-3 to TRBJ2-1, with a possible D match to TRBD2 (6 bases). The V and J ends lost 4 bases and 8 bases respectively, with 21 bases between them. This CDR3 is 16 amino acids long. From germline, CDR1 is MNHEY and CDR2 SVGEGT. CDR3 DNA (partial): TGTGCCAGCAGTTCCTCCGGGACTCTCTTTCACGATGAG. It is translated as CASSSSGTLFHDE. The CDR3 as a whole reads CASSSSGTLFHDEQFF.

To note about this clone: The sequence runs out 3 residues before the end of the CDR3; the remainder is reconstructed from the germline J gene. The rearrangement links TRBV20-1 to TRBJ2-3; 8 nucleotides agree with TRBD1. V shed 2 bases, J shed 2 bases, and the junction held 15 bases outside the gene matches. Looked up from germline, CDR1 is DFQATT and CDR2 is SNEGSKA (reference sequence). The CDR3 has 18 amino acids. The sequenced part of the CDR3 DNA is TGCAGTGCTAGATGGCCCCCCAGGGGACAGGCACACACAGATACG. Protein product: CSARWPPRGQAHTDT. The entire CDR3 sequence reads CSARWPPRGQAHTDTQYF.

Details on this clone: The CDR3 extends 3 residues past the end of the read, so its final part is completed from the germline J gene. The V gene is TRBV10-3, the J gene TRBJ2-1, with 8 bases fitting TRBD2. Losses at the gene ends were 6 bases for V and 6 bases for J; bases not matched to a gene: 1. Per the germline V gene, CDR1 is ENHRY and CDR2 is SYGVKD. The CDR3 spans 12 residues. The CDR3 bases that were read are TGTGCCATCAGCGGGGGGGCCAATGAG. This gives the protein CAISGGANE. The complete CDR3 protein is CAISGGANEQFF.

In the case of this clone: From the germline J gene comes the end of the CDR3, since the read stops 3 residues before it. J is TRBJ2-7 and V is TRBV19; D perhaps matches TRBD1 (6 bases). V lost 4 bases, J lost 2 bases, and 9 bases lay in between. Germline CDR1 and CDR2: LNHDA and SQIVND (reference sequence). The CDR3 runs 13 residues. Incomplete CDR3 DNA: TGTGCCAGTAGTAAGGACAGCGCCTACGAG. Its protein is CASSKDSAYE. The whole CDR3 sequence is CASSKDSAYEQYF.

In regard to this clone: Coverage ceases 3 residues before the CDR3 finishes, and the germline J gene fills in the end. The chain employs TRBV19 and TRBJ1-2, with 10 bases fitting TRBD1. The CDR3 loop spans 14 amino acids. In germline, CDR1 is LNHDA, CDR2 SQIVND (reference sequence). The CDR3 bases that were read are TGTGCCAGTAGCGCGACAGGGGGCGGTTACGAC. Protein: CASSATGGGYD. The whole CDR3 sequence is CASSATGGGYDYTF.

About this clone: The sequence runs out 3 residues before the end of the CDR3; the remainder is reconstructed from the germline J gene. The chain uses TRBV5-5 and TRBJ2-1, with D possibly TRBD1 on 6 matching bases. Per the germline V gene, CDR1 is SGHKS and CDR2 is YYEKEE (reference sequence). V was cut by 7 bases and J by 6 bases, with 11 bases left in between. CDR3 length equals 12 residues. The CDR3 DNA, read in part, is TGTGCCAGCGATTCACAGGGCAATGAG. Protein product: CASDSQGNE. The whole CDR3 is CASDSQGNEQFF.

Considering frequency, this clone is medium-sized. The CDR3 end is not reached by the read, which stops 3 residues before it; the germline J gene fills it in. The chain joins TRBV11-2 to TRBJ2-2; 9 bases agree with TRBD1. The J segment lost 6 bases and the V segment lost 0 bases, leaving 2 bases of the junction unmatched. The CDR3 covers 15 residues. Germline lookup yields CDR1 SGHAT and CDR2 FQNNGV. Here the CDR3 reads CASSLETGGPGELFF. CDR3 DNA (partial): TGTGCCAGCAGCTTAGAGACAGGGGGTCCCGGGGAG.

Points on this clone: The CDR3 goes on 3 residues after the read ends, and that part is filled in from the germline J gene. The genes are TRBV7-9 and TRBJ2-1; D is ambiguous. Trimming cost V 0 bases and J 5 bases, with 8 bases left between them. The CDR3 spans 14 residues. Germline assignment: CDR1 SEHNR and CDR2 FQNEAQ (reference sequence). The DNA read from the CDR3 is TGTGCCAGCAGCTTAGCTACCTCGGACAATGAG. This encodes CASSLATSDNE. The whole CDR3 reads CASSLATSDNEQFF.

Worth noting for this clone: The read ends 3 residues shy of where the CDR3 ends; the end is completed using the germline J gene. The rearrangement joins TRBV9 to TRBJ2-1, with D possibly TRBD2 on 5 matching bases. The V end was cut by 0 bases, the J end by 9 bases, with 10 bases between. This CDR3 contains 13 residues. The germline V gene has CDR1 SGDLS and CDR2 YYNGEE. The sequenced CDR3 bases are TGTGCCAGCAGCGTAGTTTTGGACTCTGAG. As protein: CASSVVLDSE. The whole CDR3 region reads CASSVVLDSEQFF.

Concerning this clone itself: The CDR3 is cut off 3 residues early in the read; its end comes from the germline J gene. The rearrangement joins TRBV4-2 to TRBJ2-6; TRBD2 is a possible D gene (5 bases). The V and J ends lost 4 bases and 0 bases respectively, with 16 bases between them. The CDR3 is made up of 18 amino acids. Germline V gene data show CDR1 as LGHNA and CDR2 as YNFKEQ. CDR3 DNA (partial): TGTGCCAGCAGCCTTACGCCTAGCCTGCACTCTGGGGCCAACGTC. Encoded protein: CASSLTPSLHSGANV. The entire CDR3 protein is CASSLTPSLHSGANVLTF.

Of note for this clone: The read stops 3 residues short of the end of the CDR3; the missing end is completed from the germline J gene. V is TRBV15 and J is TRBJ2-2; TRBD2 matches 10 bases. CDR1 is LNHNV, CDR2 YYDKDF, per germline (reference sequence). J gave up 3 bases and V 1 base, and 2 bases lay outside the gene matches. The CDR3 contains 16 residues. This chain's CDR3 is CATSRALAGDTGELFF. CDR3 bases read: TGTGCCACCAGCAGAGCCCTAGCGGGGGACACCGGGGAG. Complete variable domain (other parts from reference TRBV15 and TRBJ2-2): DAMVIQNPRYQVTQFGKPVTLSCSQTLNHNVMYWYQQKSSQAPKLLFHYYDKDFNNEADTPDNFQSRRPNTSFCFLDIRSPGLGDTAMYLCATSRALAGDTGELFFGEGSRLTVL.

Regarding this clone: The read ends 3 residues before the CDR3 terminus; that terminus is restored from the germline J gene. The chain is built from TRBV7-2 and TRBJ2-3, with D possibly TRBD2 on 7 matching bases. Per the germline V gene, CDR1 is SGHTA and CDR2 is FQGNSA. V gave up 4 bases and J gave up 2 bases, with 13 bases separating them. CDR3 length: 15 amino acids. The CDR3 DNA, read in part, is TGTGCCAGCAGCTCTGGGGGGGCAAACACAGATACG. Protein sequence: CASSSGGANTDT. The CDR3 in full is CASSSGGANTDTQYF.